A single T cell receptor beta chain is shown here with its context. Its antigen is not identified. The assay was immunoSEQ multiplex PCR, and TCRdb's table has in-frame clones only and misses some. The profile covers roughly 650,000 clones, with 97% appearing a single time and 0.045% to 0.07% taken by the ten largest. This entry comes from a study of shared clonotypes between healthy human individuals. Points from the study as a whole: In general, naive subsets displayed greater estimated richness than memory subsets did.

CDR3 length equals 13 residues. The V gene lost 1 base and the J gene lost 8 bases, with 11 bases spanning the gap. CDR1 is LNHDA, CDR2 SQIVND, per germline (reference sequence). The V call is TRBV19, the J call TRBJ1-2; D is ambiguous. The material sequenced was naive CD4+ T cells sorted from blood. Subset indicated: CD45RA+ positively selected. This receptor was taken from a woman aged 25-40 years in good health. CDR3 amino acids: CASSIGGSLGYTF. CDR3 bases: TGTGCCAGTAGTATAGGTGGCAGCCTAGGCTACACCTTC.